These 24 T cell receptor beta chains share one sample of origin, sequenced in a study of vaccination and CD4 T cells after COVID-19. Their target antigens are unknown. The treatment was: roughly 11-day PBMC culture with coronavirus spike peptide pools or control peptides (ViraFEST assay). Sequencing of the DNA from cultured CD4+ T cells was carried out with the Oncomine TCR Beta short-read assay. TCRdb analysed the PCR reads with MiXCR anew, one entry per CDR3 protein. The sample consists of some 23,000 distinct CDR3 sequences, over 55% of them appearing once. The sequences come from CD4+ T cells from blood, cultured in vitro, collected after SARS-CoV-2 vaccination. The receptors come from a human donor who received a COVID-19 vaccine.

The chain links TRBV18 to TRBJ2-5; D unclear. V was trimmed by 2 bases and J by 2 bases, leaving 12 bases between them. Per germline, CDR1 KGHSH and CDR2 LQKENI. This CDR3 region has 15 residues. CDR3 residues: CASSPSRTEQETQYF. In DNA, the CDR3 is TGTGCCAGCTCACCATCTCGGACGGAACAAGAGACCCAGTACTTC.

DNA for the CDR3: TGTGCCAGCAGCCCTCTAGCGGGGTACACAGATACGCAGTATTTT. Translating it yields CASSPLAGYTDTQYF. The gene calls are TRBV7-2 and TRBJ2-3; 9 bases agree with TRBD2. The CDR3 loop spans 15 amino acids. V trimming: 5 bases; J trimming: 2 bases; junction bases outside the gene matches: 5. The germline V gene has CDR1 SGHTA and CDR2 FQGNSA.

The chain links TRBV6-1 to TRBJ2-1; 7 nucleotides agree with TRBD1. J was trimmed by 8 bases and V by 2 bases; bases with no gene match: 9. Per germline, CDR1 MNHNS and CDR2 SASEGT. The CDR3 extends over 15 amino acids. CDR3 DNA: TGTGCCAGCAGTGAACAAACGACAGGGTCCCATGAGCAGTTCTTC. Translating it yields CASSEQTTGSHEQFF.

This chain links TRBV2 with TRBJ1-6, with 9 bases matching TRBD1. The CDR3 length is 14 residues. The J segment lost 14 bases and the V segment lost 3 bases, leaving 8 bases of the junction unmatched. Germline lookup yields CDR1 SNHLY and CDR2 FYNNEI. CDR3 loop: CASSEGTGPETLHF. The CDR3 DNA follows: TGTGCCAGCAGTGAGGGGACAGGGCCTGAGACCCTCCACTTT.

The chain links TRBV2 to TRBJ2-7; 8 nucleotides line up with TRBD1. This CDR3 comprises 12 residues. Trimming removed 7 bases from V and 4 bases from J; junction bases left unmatched: 3. Germline lookup yields CDR1 SNHLY and CDR2 FYNNEI. CDR3 loop: CASNRGTYEQYF. The CDR3 DNA follows: TGTGCCAGCAACAGGGGGACTTACGAGCAGTACTTC.

This sequence joins TRBV24-1 and TRBJ2-1; D unresolved. The germline V and J ends were trimmed by 5 bases and 1 base, with 8 bases remaining between them. The CDR3 loop spans 14 amino acids. Germline assignment: CDR1 KGHDR and CDR2 SFDVKD. For the CDR3, the DNA is TGTGCCACCAGTGTTGGGGAATCCTACAATGAGCAGTTCTTC. Protein sequence: CATSVGESYNEQFF.

The chain links TRBV7-2 to TRBJ2-7; 7 bases agree with TRBD1. CDR1 SGHTA and CDR2 FQGNSA come from the germline V gene. The ends lost 3 bases at V and 1 base at J; junction bases unmatched: 12. CDR3 size: 17 residues. CDR3 protein: CASSFHFGTVMSYEQYF. CDR3 nucleotide sequence: TGTGCCAGCAGCTTTCATTTCGGGACAGTTATGTCCTACGAGCAGTACTTC.

This clonotype occurred a few times. The chain links TRBV2 to TRBJ2-7; TRBD1 aligns across 11 bases. The CDR3 is made up of 16 amino acids. CDR1 is SNHLY, CDR2 FYNNEI, per germline. The J segment lost 4 bases and the V segment lost 3 bases, leaving 8 bases of the junction unmatched. This CDR3 is CASSDPVDRGLYEQYF. CDR3 in DNA: TGTGCCAGCAGTGATCCGGTGGACAGGGGGCTGTACGAGCAGTACTTC.

The chain employs TRBV27 and TRBJ2-3, with D perhaps given as TRBD1 or TRBD2 (5 bases each). This CDR3 comprises 13 residues. Trimming left V 5 bases short and J 1 base short, with 7 bases between. CDR1 is MNHEY, CDR2 SMNVEV, per germline (reference sequence). CDR3 sequence reads: CASSRGRTDTQYF. CDR3 coding DNA: TGTGCCAGCAGTCGGGGACGCACAGATACGCAGTATTTT.

V usage is TRBV19 and J usage is TRBJ2-5; 10 positions match TRBD1. Germline lookup yields CDR1 LNHDA and CDR2 SQIVND (reference sequence). The CDR3 totals 16 residues. V dropped 3 bases and J dropped 5; count of bases not matched to a gene: 9. Here the CDR3 DNA reads TGTGCCAGTAGTATTGCGACAGGGGGCTTCGAGGAGACCCAGTACTTC. It yields the protein CASSIATGGFEETQYF. The whole variable domain, filled in from reference TRBV19 and TRBJ2-5, reads DGGITQSPKYLFRKEGQNVTLSCEQNLNHDAMYWYRQDPGQGLRLIYYSQIVNDFQKGDIAEGYSVSREKKESFPLTVTSAQKNPTAFYLCASSIATGGFEETQYFGPGTRLLVL.

V is TRBV12-3 or TRBV12-4 and J is TRBJ2-7; the D gene is possibly TRBD2 (6 bases). The CDR3 is 18 residues long. V lost 5 bases to trimming and J lost 0 bases, with 23 bases between them. In DNA, the CDR3 is TGTGCCAGCAGTACTCGACCCGCCGGTGTGGGGGGCTCCTACGAGCAGTACTTC. Residues: CASSTRPAGVGGSYEQYF.

The chain links TRBV20-1 to TRBJ2-7, with D tentatively TRBD1 (6 bases). V lost 3 bases and J 3 bases, leaving 9 bases between the germline ends. There are 12 residues in the CDR3. CDR1 DFQATT and CDR2 SNEGSKA come from the germline V gene (reference sequence). Here the CDR3 reads CSASYRDYEQYF. The DNA for the CDR3 is TGCAGTGCTAGTTACAGGGACTACGAGCAGTACTTC.

The chain joins TRBV20-1 to TRBJ2-3, with TRBD2 matching over 13 bases. V trimming: 2 bases; J trimming: 1 base; junction bases outside the gene matches: 9. This CDR3 spans 18 amino acids. Looked up from germline, CDR1 is DFQATT and CDR2 is SNEGSKA (reference sequence). CDR3 loop: CSARTTSGGARRTDTQYF. The CDR3, as DNA: TGCAGTGCTAGAACCACTAGCGGGGGGGCAAGGCGCACAGATACGCAGTATTTT.

The genes are TRBV7-7 and TRBJ2-5, with D unresolved. V was shortened by 3 bases and J by 5 bases, with 10 bases between the two germline ends. Germline values: CDR1 SSHAT, CDR2 FNYEAQ (reference sequence). CDR3 length: 13 residues. In DNA form, the CDR3 reads TGTGCCAGCAGCTTGCGACCCAGGGAGACCCAGTACTTC. Protein sequence: CASSLRPRETQYF.

This chain connects TRBV20-1 to TRBJ2-3, with TRBD2 identical over 9 bases. J gave up 2 bases and V 5 bases, and 5 bases lay outside the gene matches. Germline CDR1 DFQATT, CDR2 SNEGSKA (reference sequence). This CDR3 is 14 amino acids long. The CDR3 sequence: CSAWTSAYTDTQYF. CDR3 DNA sequence: TGCAGTGCTTGGACTAGCGCCTACACAGATACGCAGTATTTT.

This chain connects TRBV2 to TRBJ2-7, with 10 bases fitting TRBD1. Germline loops: CDR1 SNHLY, CDR2 FYNNEI. The length of the CDR3 is 14 residues. Unmatched junction bases numbered 8, after V lost 6 bases and J lost 6 bases. CDR3 sequence: CASRSSTGGIEQYF. CDR3 nucleotide sequence: TGTGCCAGCAGGAGTTCGACAGGGGGCATCGAGCAGTACTTC.

This clonotype was seen a few times. The rearrangement uses TRBV6-1 and TRBJ1-4; perhaps TRBD1 as D (5 bases). CDR3 length equals 15 residues. CDR1 and CDR2 (germline): MNHNS, SASEGT. Trimming took off 3 bases at V and 8 bases at J, with 16 bases between the two ends. The CDR3 nucleotides are TGTGCCAGCAGTGATACTCAGGGTGGCGGGGAAAAACTGTTTTTT. Its protein is CASSDTQGGGEKLFF.

This clonotype appeared once. The chain has TRBV2 and TRBJ2-5; TRBD1 or TRBD2 may be the D gene (5 bases each). Germline assignment: CDR1 SNHLY and CDR2 FYNNEI. The CDR3 runs to 15 residues. The V and J ends lost 7 bases and 1 base respectively, with 16 bases between them. CDR3 in DNA: TGTGCCAGCACCGGGGCACGGGGCGGCCAAGAGACCCAGTACTTC. Translating it yields CASTGARGGQETQYF.

The chain recombines TRBV19 with TRBJ1-5; D perhaps matches TRBD1 (6 bases). The CDR3 has 16 amino acids. Trimming took 4 bases from V and 7 from J, leaving 20 bases between them. CDR1 is LNHDA and CDR2 is SQIVND in the germline V gene (reference sequence). In DNA, the CDR3 is TGTGCCAGTAGTACCACCGGGACACCAGGTCGGCAGCCCCAGCATTTT. Amino acid sequence: CASSTTGTPGRQPQHF.

The chain links TRBV4-2 to TRBJ2-7; D not certain. Trimming stripped 1 base from V and 4 bases from J, with 17 bases between. The CDR3 spans 16 residues. Germline loops: CDR1 LGHNA, CDR2 YNFKEQ. CDR3 DNA sequence: TGTGCCAGCAGCCAAGTAGTCGACTTGGTGAAATACGAGCAGTACTTC. Translation gives CASSQVVDLVKYEQYF.

The chain carries TRBV19 and TRBJ1-6; TRBD1 matches 7 bases. Germline V gene sequence: CDR1 LNHDA, CDR2 SQIVND (reference sequence). The CDR3 is 13 amino acids. V shed 11 bases, J shed 4 bases, and the junction held 5 bases outside the gene matches. The CDR3 DNA reads as TGTGCCGCGGGACAGAATTATAATTCACCCCTCCACTTT. This sequence encodes CAAGQNYNSPLHF.

This chain joins TRBV2 and TRBJ2-5, with a weak D call TRBD2 (6 bases). The CDR3 extends over 15 amino acids. Germline loops: CDR1 SNHLY, CDR2 FYNNEI. V was cut by 8 bases and J by 4 bases, with 20 bases left in between. The CDR3 loop is CASAVLATGIETQYF. The CDR3 nucleotides read TGTGCCAGCGCCGTTCTAGCGACGGGGATAGAGACCCAGTACTTC.

The sample holds a few counts of this clonotype. This chain connects TRBV19 to TRBJ1-2; TRBD1 aligns across 8 bases. This CDR3 is 15 amino acids long. With V trimmed by 3 bases and J by 4 bases, 7 bases remained unmatched. Germline CDR1 reads LNHDA; CDR2 reads SQIVND (reference sequence). As DNA, the CDR3 is TGTGCCAGTAGTATCCAGGGGGCGTCTAGCTATGGCTACACCTTC. It encodes CASSIQGASSYGYTF.

The chain employs TRBV12-3 or TRBV12-4 and TRBJ2-3; the match to TRBD2 covers 12 bases. This CDR3 contains 15 residues. The V segment lost 6 bases and the J segment 4 bases; nucleotides outside the gene matches: 5. The CDR3 region has the DNA TGTGCCAGCAGCGAACTAGCGGGGGGCCCAGATACGCAGTATTTT. Its translation: CASSELAGGPDTQYF.